This T cell receptor (beta chain) is drawn from a study of blood T cell repertoires in COVID-19. The wider study: Sources were T cells, B-cell-depleted T cells, or PBMCs; the material itself was cDNA or gDNA.

Original processing notes: Reference gene primer amplification in the assay estimated nucleated cell counts. This table comes from immunoSEQ multiplex PCR, and its TCRdb copy is limited to in-frame clones, with some not included. V and J calls and clone size come straight from that table; D and trimming were deduced from the DNA. The profile shows around 140,000 clones, over 85% of them singletons. V shed 0 bases and J shed 0 bases, with 2 bases lying between them. The V gene's germline CDR1 is ENHRY and CDR2 SYGVKD. The CDR3 has 13 residues. The chain combines TRBV10-3 with TRBJ1-2; no clear D gene. This TCR was sampled from a human donor in a cohort sampled during active COVID-19. The specimen was peripheral blood. Here the CDR3 reads CAISESSNYGYTF. The CDR3 DNA follows: TGTGCCATCAGTGAGTCCTCTAACTATGGCTACACCTTC.